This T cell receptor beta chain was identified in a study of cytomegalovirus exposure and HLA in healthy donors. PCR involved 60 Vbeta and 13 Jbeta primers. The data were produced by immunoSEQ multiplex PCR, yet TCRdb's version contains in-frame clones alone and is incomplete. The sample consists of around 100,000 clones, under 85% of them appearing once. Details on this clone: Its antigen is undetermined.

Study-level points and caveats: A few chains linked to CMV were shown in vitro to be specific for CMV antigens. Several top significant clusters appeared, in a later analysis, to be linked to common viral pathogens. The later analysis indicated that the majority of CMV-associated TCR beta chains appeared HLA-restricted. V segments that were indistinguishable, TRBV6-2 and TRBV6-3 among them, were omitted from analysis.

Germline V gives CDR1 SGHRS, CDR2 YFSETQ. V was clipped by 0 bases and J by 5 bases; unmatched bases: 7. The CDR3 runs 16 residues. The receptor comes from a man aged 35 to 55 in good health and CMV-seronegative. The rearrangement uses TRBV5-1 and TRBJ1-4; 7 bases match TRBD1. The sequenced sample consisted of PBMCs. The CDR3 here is CASSLGRTGRNEKLFF. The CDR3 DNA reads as TGCGCCAGCAGCTTGGGCCGGACAGGCCGGAATGAAAAACTGTTTTTT.